The 3 T cell receptor beta chains listed next were all sequenced from one sample in a study of cytotoxic CD8 clonotypes in ibrutinib-treated CLL. Clones were sequenced by immunoSEQ multiplex PCR, and TCRdb holds only the in-frame ones, with some missing. The sample holds about 130,000 clones, around 85% seen once. Sequencing used PBMCs, obtained after 24 months of ibrutinib treatment. The receptors derive from a human donor with chronic lymphocytic leukemia.

The rearrangement uses TRBV5-1 and TRBJ2-3, with D possibly TRBD2 on 5 matching bases. The germline CDR1 and CDR2 sequences are SGHRS and YFSETQ. The CDR3 has 17 residues. The V end was cut by 1 base, the J end by 2 bases, with 17 bases between. The CDR3 reads CASSLRQKRDSTDTQYF. The CDR3, as DNA: TGCGCCAGCAGCTTGAGGCAGAAGAGGGATTCCACAGATACGCAGTATTTT. Full variable domain (remainder filled in from reference TRBV5-1 and TRBJ2-3): KAGVTQTPRYLIKTRGQQVTLSCSPISGHRSVSWYQQTPGQGLQFLFEYFSETQRNKGNFPGRFSGRQFSNSRSEMNVSTLELGDSALYLCASSLRQKRDSTDTQYFGPGTRLTVL.

The genes are TRBV13 and TRBJ1-6; a weak D match, TRBD1 (6 bases). Germline V gene data show CDR1 as PRHDT and CDR2 as FYEKMQ (reference sequence). V was clipped by 6 bases and J by 0 bases, with 9 bases between them. This CDR3 is 15 amino acids long. The DNA of the CDR3 is TGTGCCAGCAGAGACAGGAGCTCCTATAATTCACCCCTCCACTTT. Protein sequence: CASRDRSSYNSPLHF. The variable domain in full, with the rest retrieved from reference TRBV13 and TRBJ1-6, is AAGVIQSPRHLIKEKRETATLKCYPIPRHDTVYWYQQGPGQDPQFLISFYEKMQSDKGSIPDRFSAQQFSDYHSELNMSSLELGDSALYFCASRDRSSYNSPLHFGNGTRLTVT.

This clone came up a few times. The V call is TRBV7-9, the J call TRBJ2-4; D may be TRBD2 (5 bases). The CDR3 has 14 residues. V lost 5 bases and J lost 6, with 14 bases in between. CDR1 SEHNR and CDR2 FQNEAQ come from the germline V gene (reference sequence). The CDR3, as DNA: TGTGCCAGCAGCCCGACCGCTCGGGGAAACATTCAGTACTTC. This encodes CASSPTARGNIQYF.